A single sample gave rise to the 12 T cell receptor beta chains below, sequenced in a study of T cells in Graves' hyperthyroidism and ophthalmopathy. RNA transcripts were the template for amplifying TCR beta CDR3 regions. HTBI primers were employed in a first-round RT-PCR of the TCR CDR3. TCRdb independently ran MiXCR on the multiplex PCR reads; one entry per CDR3 protein. The data contain 690,000 or so distinct CDR3 sequences, about 19% of them seen just once; the ten biggest clones take up approximately 15%. Sequencing was performed on blood. These TCRs come from a woman in her forties or fifties with Graves' hyperthyroidism that later progressed to Graves' ophthalmopathy.

This clonotype was seen many times. V usage is TRBV12-5 and J usage is TRBJ1-1; D not certain. The germline V gene has CDR1 LGHNT and CDR2 FRNRAP. The CDR3 runs 14 residues. Trimming took 0 bases from V and 1 from J, leaving 6 bases between them. The CDR3 region is CASGLVPWNTEAFF. CDR3 DNA: TGTGCTAGTGGTTTGGTACCTTGGAACACTGAAGCTTTCTTT.

J is TRBJ1-1 and V is TRBV29-1, with 8 bases lining up with TRBD1. This CDR3 region has 13 residues. With V trimmed by 2 bases and J by 4 bases, 3 bases remained unmatched. In germline, CDR1 is SQVTM, CDR2 ANQGSEA. CDR3 nucleotide sequence: TGCAGCGTTGAAAGTACAGGGGGCACTGAAGCTTTCTTT. It translates to CSVESTGGTEAFF.

This rearrangement joins TRBV20-1 to TRBJ2-3, with 13 bases lining up with TRBD2. Trimming took 5 bases from V and 4 from J; bases not matched to a gene: 6. This CDR3 spans 15 amino acids. Germline V CDR1 and CDR2: DFQATT, SNEGSKA (reference sequence). The CDR3 region has the DNA TGCAGTGCTTTTCCAACTAGCGGGGGGGCAGATACGCAGTATTTT. Residues: CSAFPTSGGADTQYF.

There are a few counts of this clonotype. The J gene is TRBJ2-5, the V gene TRBV5-5; D ambiguous. This CDR3 is 13 amino acids long. With 0 bases removed from V and 5 bases from J, the gap between germline ends came to 8 bases. From germline, CDR1 is SGHKS and CDR2 YYEKEE (reference sequence). Here the CDR3 reads CASSLEHVETQYF. The DNA of the CDR3 is TGTGCCAGCAGCTTGGAGCACGTGGAGACCCAGTACTTC.

Ten or more counts support this clonotype. The rearrangement uses TRBV5-1 and TRBJ2-7; TRBD2 is a possible D gene (5 bases). This CDR3 has 14 amino acids. V lost 4 bases to trimming and J lost 6 bases, with 17 bases between them. Looked up from germline, CDR1 is SGHRS and CDR2 is YFSETQ. CDR3 loop: CASSPQPRVVEQYF. The CDR3 DNA is TGCGCCAGCAGCCCACAACCGCGGGTCGTCGAGCAGTACTTC.

This clonotype was seen more than once but under ten times. The chain couples TRBV4-1 to TRBJ1-1; weak D call: TRBD1 (6 bases). Per germline, CDR1 MGHRA and CDR2 YSYEKL. This CDR3 spans 17 amino acids. The germline V and J ends were trimmed by 2 bases and 0 bases, with 16 bases remaining between them. In nucleotides, the CDR3 is TGCGCCAGCAGCCAATACGGGGACACGTTCATGAACACTGAAGCTTTCTTT. The encoded protein is CASSQYGDTFMNTEAFF.

The CDR3 region is CSVEGGTYQETQYF. As DNA, the CDR3 is TGCAGCGTTGAAGGGGGCACGTACCAAGAGACCCAGTACTTC. V gene TRBV29-1 combines with J gene TRBJ2-5; tentatively, D is TRBD1 (5 bases). V was shortened by 1 base and J by 0 bases, with 9 bases between the two germline ends. CDR1 is SQVTM, CDR2 ANQGSEA, per germline. The length of the CDR3 is 14 residues.

V is TRBV6-2 or TRBV6-3 and J is TRBJ1-4, with TRBD1 identical over 11 bases. Trimming took 6 bases from V and 6 from J; bases not matched to a gene: 3. The CDR3 sequence is 14 residues long. CDR1 is MNHEY and CDR2 is SVGEGT in the germline V gene. CDR3 bases: TGTGCCAGCAGGAGGGGACAGGGGGATGAAAAACTGTTTTTT. This gives the protein CASRRGQGDEKLFF.

This clonotype was counted only a few times. The chain is built from TRBV7-3 and TRBJ2-1; 15 nucleotides agree with TRBD2. J lost 2 bases, V lost 4 bases, and 9 bases had no gene match. The CDR3 has 19 amino acids. Per the germline V gene, CDR1 is SGHTA and CDR2 is FQGTGA. This CDR3 reads CASSYTGTSGGLAYNEQFF. CDR3 bases: TGTGCCAGCAGCTACACCGGGACTAGCGGGGGGCTAGCCTACAATGAGCAGTTCTTC.

Many counts were recorded for this clonotype. This chain uses TRBV5-5 with TRBJ1-5; 7 bases fit TRBD1. The J segment lost 6 bases and the V segment lost 0 bases, leaving 9 bases of the junction unmatched. This CDR3 contains 16 residues. Germline CDR1 is SGHKS and CDR2 is YYEKEE (reference sequence). For the CDR3, the DNA is TGTGCCAGCAGCTTGGCCGAGGGGGCGGGGGGTCAGCCCCAGCATTTT. It encodes CASSLAEGAGGQPQHF.

Many counts were recorded for this clonotype. CDR3 in amino acids: CASSFSAADSGNTIYF. CDR3 DNA sequence: TGTGCCAGCAGCTTCTCCGCCGCAGACTCTGGAAACACCATATATTTT. The chain joins TRBV11-2 to TRBJ1-3; no firm D call. The germline V gene has CDR1 SGHAT and CDR2 FQNNGV. The CDR3 loop spans 16 amino acids. V shed 3 bases and J shed 0 bases, with 12 bases lying between them.

This clonotype was recorded at least ten times. This chain uses TRBV10-3 with TRBJ2-3, with D uncertain. The V and J ends lost 7 bases and 2 bases respectively, with 10 bases between them. Germline CDR1 reads ENHRY; CDR2 reads SYGVKD. The CDR3 spans 13 residues. This CDR3 is CAITPSLTDTQYF. CDR3 DNA sequence: TGTGCCATCACCCCCTCCCTCACAGATACGCAGTATTTT.